These 21 T cell receptor beta chains share one sample of origin, sequenced in a study of T cell clonality in common variable immunodeficiency. Study results and caveats: Common variable immunodeficiency TCR beta sequences reportedly had fewer deletions and N-nucleotide insertions.

Sequencing used immunoSEQ multiplex PCR; TCRdb keeps in-frame clones, though not all of them. The sample contains about 9,200 clones, none occurring once; more than 3.5% lies in the top ten. Antigens of these TCRs are unknown. Source material: peripheral blood mononuclear cells. Receptor source: a human donor with common variable immunodeficiency.

This clone was seen many times. The read comes to an end 3 residues before the CDR3 does, leaving the germline J gene to fill in the end. The chain is built from TRBV6-2 or TRBV6-3 and TRBJ2-1; 12 positions agree with TRBD2. Trimming at V came to 7 bases and at J to 5 bases, leaving 6 bases not matched to a gene. Germline CDR1 MNHEY, CDR2 SVGEGT. The CDR3 has 15 residues. CDR3 DNA (partial): TGTGCCAGCACCACCCGACTAGCGGGGGACAATGAG. Translating gives CASTTRLAGDNE. The complete CDR3 protein is CASTTRLAGDNEQFF.

This clone has a count of ten or more. Read coverage stops 3 residues before the CDR3 terminus; the germline J gene supplies the remainder. J is TRBJ2-3 and V is TRBV18; possible D gene TRBD2, 6 bases. Looked up from germline, CDR1 is KGHSH and CDR2 is LQKENI. CDR3 length equals 16 residues. Trimming took 1 base from V and 3 from J, leaving 14 bases between them. The CDR3: CASSPRTAGGTDTQYF. CDR3 DNA (partial): TGTGCCAGCTCACCACGGACGGCCGGGGGTACAGATACG.

Ten or more counts support this clone. The read falls 3 residues short of the CDR3 end, and the missing part is taken from the germline J gene. The V and J genes are TRBV28 and TRBJ1-5; possible D gene TRBD1, 5 bases. Trimming left V 1 base short and J 0 bases short, with 10 bases between. Germline-derived CDR1 and CDR2 are MDHEN and SYDVKM. This CDR3 spans 16 amino acids. The DNA read from the CDR3 is TGTGCCAGCAGTTTATACAGAAGGGGTAGCAATCAGCCC. The encoded protein is CASSLYRRGSNQP. The full CDR3 reads CASSLYRRGSNQPQHF.

Comment on this clone: The read halts 3 residues ahead of the CDR3 end, with the missing end drawn from the germline J gene. The chain is built from TRBV19 and TRBJ2-5; D remains ambiguous. V dropped 8 bases and J dropped 6 bases, with 13 bases sitting between them. The CDR3 spans 12 residues. Germline V gene data show CDR1 as LNHDA and CDR2 as SQIVND (reference sequence). CDR3 amino acids: CASSMFSKTQYF. The DNA read from the CDR3 is TGTGCCAGTTCGATGTTTTCTAAGACC.

This clone was detected many times. The sequenced fragment ends 3 residues before the CDR3 boundary, so the rest is inferred from the germline J gene. The J gene is TRBJ2-1, the V gene TRBV18; 9 bases align to TRBD1. The V segment lost 4 bases and the J segment 7 bases; nucleotides outside the gene matches: 8. Germline V gives CDR1 KGHSH, CDR2 LQKENI. The CDR3 loop spans 15 amino acids. The sequenced CDR3 bases are TGTGCCAGCTCACTGTTATTTGGACAGGGGAATGAG. Encoded protein: CASSLLFGQGNE. The entire CDR3 is CASSLLFGQGNEQFF.

There are many counts of this clone. The read halts 3 residues ahead of the CDR3 end, with the missing end drawn from the germline J gene. V is TRBV2 and J is TRBJ2-3; weak D call: TRBD2 (6 bases). V gave up 4 bases and J gave up 2 bases, with 16 bases separating them. CDR3 length: 16 amino acids. Germline lookup yields CDR1 SNHLY and CDR2 FYNNEI. The sequenced part of the CDR3 DNA is TGTGCCAGCAGTGGTCGTTTAGCGGCTAACACAGATACG. Encoded protein: CASSGRLAANTDT. The whole CDR3 is CASSGRLAANTDTQYF.

This clone was detected many times. Sequencing ends 3 residues short of the CDR3 end; the germline J gene provides the rest. The V and J genes are TRBV5-1 and TRBJ2-3, with D possibly TRBD2 on 7 matching bases. CDR1 and CDR2 (germline): SGHRS, YFSETQ. The length of the CDR3 is 18 residues. V was clipped by 2 bases and J by 4 bases, with 23 bases between them. CDR3 loop: CASSLGISGLGGADTQYF. CDR3 bases read: TGCGCCAGCAGCTTAGGTATTAGCGGGCTAGGGGGAGCAGATACG.

This clone is labeled as medium-sized. The read terminates 3 residues before the CDR3 end, so the remaining end is supplied by the germline J gene. The chain is built from TRBV7-2 and TRBJ2-7; possible D gene TRBD2, 6 bases. V was pared by 7 bases and J by 3 bases, with 16 bases between. CDR3 length: 14 amino acids. The germline gives CDR1 SGHTA, CDR2 FQGNSA. The CDR3 reads CASTPPGGVYEQYF. CDR3 DNA (partial): TGTGCCAGCACTCCTCCCGGGGGAGTCTACGAG. The whole variable domain, remainder taken from reference TRBV7-2 and TRBJ2-7, is GAGVSQSPSNKVTEKGKDVELRCDPISGHTALYWYRQSLGQGLEFLIYFQGNSAPDKSGLPSDRFSAERTGGSVSTLTIQRTQQEDSAVYLCASTPPGGVYEQYFGPGTRLTVT.

This clone was recorded many times. The read halts 3 residues ahead of the CDR3 end, with the missing end drawn from the germline J gene. V and J are TRBV7-8 and TRBJ2-6; D is unclear. Trimming cost V 0 bases and J 4 bases, with 4 bases left between them. Germline V lookup: CDR1 SGHVS, CDR2 FQNEAQ. The CDR3 length is 14 residues. CDR3 in amino acids: CASSLARGANVLTF. The CDR3 bases that were read are TGTGCCAGCAGCTTAGCGCGAGGGGCCAACGTC. Full variable domain (rest looked up from reference TRBV7-8 and TRBJ2-6): GAGVSQSPRYKVAKRGQDVALRCDPISGHVSLFWYQQALGQGPEFLTYFQNEAQLDKSGLPSDRFFAERPEGSVSTLKIQRTQQEDSAVYLCASSLARGANVLTFGAGSRLTVL.

In this sample, this clone turned up many times. CDR3 in amino acids: CASSLDRAGYNEQFF. Incomplete CDR3 DNA: TGTGCCAGCAGCTTAGACCGAGCGGGGTACAATGAG. The chain links TRBV7-8 to TRBJ2-1; 7 positions match TRBD2. The read finishes 3 residues shy of the CDR3 end, and the germline J gene is used to complete it. The V and J ends lost 1 base and 4 bases, in that order; junction bases with no gene match: 4. From germline, CDR1 is SGHVS and CDR2 FQNEAQ. The CDR3 spans 15 residues.

This clone is categorized as medium-sized. The read halts 3 residues ahead of the CDR3 end, with the missing end drawn from the germline J gene. This chain links TRBV29-1 with TRBJ2-1, with 15 bases aligning to TRBD2. Looked up from germline, CDR1 is SQVTM and CDR2 is ANQGSEA. The junction had 5 bases not matched to a gene; V was cut back by 4 bases and J by 4 bases. The length of the CDR3 is 16 residues. The CDR3 protein is CSVGGTSGRTYNEQFF. The part of the CDR3 DNA that was read is TGCAGCGTTGGGGGGACTAGCGGGAGGACATACAATGAG.

This clone is medium-sized in the sample. The CDR3 is cut off 3 residues early in the read; its end comes from the germline J gene. V is TRBV7-7 and J is TRBJ2-3; 8 bases fit TRBD1. Trimming took 3 bases from V and 1 from J; bases not matched to a gene: 3. Germline V lookup: CDR1 SSHAT, CDR2 FNYEAQ (reference sequence). The CDR3 consists of 15 residues. The CDR3 bases that were read are TGTGCCAGCAGCTTGGCAGGGGGCCGCACAGATACG. Residues: CASSLAGGRTDT. The entire CDR3 sequence reads CASSLAGGRTDTQYF.

This clone was observed many times. The DNA ends 3 residues before the CDR3 does, and the rest of the CDR3 is filled in from the germline J gene. V usage is TRBV6-2 or TRBV6-3 and J usage is TRBJ1-6; D not resolved. Germline lookup yields CDR1 MNHEY and CDR2 SVGEGT. This CDR3 spans 12 amino acids. The V gene lost 7 bases and the J gene lost 11 bases, with 12 bases spanning the gap. The covered CDR3 bases are TGTGCCAGCACCAATCCGACACCACCC. Its translation is CASTNPTPP. The full CDR3 protein is CASTNPTPPLHF.

This clone occurred many times. Sequencing ends 3 residues short of the CDR3 end; the germline J gene provides the rest. The V and J genes are TRBV10-3 and TRBJ2-3; D is undetermined. The CDR3 has 13 amino acids. Germline V CDR1 and CDR2: ENHRY, SYGVKD. With 8 bases removed from V and 2 bases from J, the gap between germline ends came to 11 bases. CDR3 DNA (partial): TGTGCCATCGCGGAACTACACACAGATACG. This codes for CAIAELHTDT. The complete CDR3 reads CAIAELHTDTQYF.

This clone appeared many times. Read sequence stops 3 residues before the CDR3 end, and the germline J gene provides the missing end. The chain combines TRBV5-1 with TRBJ2-3; no definite D call. CDR1 is SGHRS and CDR2 is YFSETQ in the germline V gene. CDR3 length: 16 residues. The V end was cut by 0 bases, the J end by 0 bases, with 11 bases between. The CDR3 bases that were read are TGCGCCAGCAGCTTGGCCGTCTGGGCTAGCACAGATACG. It codes for CASSLAVWASTDT. The full CDR3 protein reads CASSLAVWASTDTQYF.

This clone has at least ten counts. The read ends 3 residues before the CDR3 terminus; that terminus is restored from the germline J gene. The chain joins TRBV7-6 to TRBJ2-7, with 7 bases fitting TRBD1. Germline assignment: CDR1 SGHVS and CDR2 FNYEAQ. This CDR3 is 15 amino acids long. Trimming at V came to 4 bases and at J to 3 bases, leaving 9 bases not matched to a gene. The covered CDR3 bases are TGTGCCAGCAGCTCCGGGACAGACGAAGGCTACGAG. This sequence encodes CASSSGTDEGYE. The entire CDR3 reads CASSSGTDEGYEQYF.

This clone ranks as medium-sized. The read comes to an end 3 residues before the CDR3 does, leaving the germline J gene to fill in the end. The chain carries TRBV5-5 and TRBJ2-7; no firm D call. Germline V CDR1 and CDR2: SGHKS, YYEKEE (reference sequence). This CDR3 is built from 15 residues. V dropped 5 bases and J dropped 3 bases, with 18 bases sitting between them. The sequenced CDR3 bases are TGTGCCAGCAGAACCGAAAAGACCGGCGGCTACGAG. It codes for CASRTEKTGGYE. The full CDR3 sequence reads CASRTEKTGGYEQYF.

This clone was seen at least ten times. The CDR3 end falls 3 residues outside the read, so it is completed with the germline J gene. J is TRBJ2-3 and V is TRBV7-6, with a possible D match to TRBD2 (6 bases). With 3 bases removed from V and 0 bases from J, the gap between germline ends came to 13 bases. Germline V gene sequence: CDR1 SGHVS, CDR2 FNYEAQ. The CDR3 runs to 16 residues. The sequenced CDR3 bases are TGTGCCAGCAGCTTCCCCGCCAGCGGGAGCACAGATACG. It translates to CASSFPASGSTDT. The whole CDR3 region reads CASSFPASGSTDTQYF.

This clone was counted ten times or more. The read halts 3 residues ahead of the CDR3 end, with the missing end drawn from the germline J gene. The rearrangement uses TRBV10-2 and TRBJ2-7; D perhaps matches TRBD1 (6 bases). Trimming removed 3 bases at V and 3 bases at J, with 6 bases between. CDR1 is WSHSY and CDR2 is SAAADI in the germline V gene. This CDR3 region has 12 residues. The CDR3 loop reads CASSEQGYEQYF. The covered CDR3 bases are TGCGCCAGCAGTGAACAGGGCTACGAG.

This clone has a count of ten or more. The sequenced part of the CDR3 DNA is TGTGCCAGCAGCCCTAGACAGGACGGTGAAAAA. Its protein product is CASSPRQDGEK. The full-length CDR3 reads as CASSPRQDGEKLFF. V and J are TRBV3-1 (or the pseudogene TRBV3-2) and TRBJ1-4, with TRBD1 as a possible D gene (6 bases). The read ends 3 residues shy of where the CDR3 ends; the end is completed using the germline J gene. Germline values: CDR1 LGHDT, CDR2 YNNKEL (reference sequence). V lost 4 bases and J 7 bases, leaving 13 bases between the germline ends. CDR3 length: 14 residues.

This clone was found many times. The read terminates 3 residues before the CDR3 end, so the remaining end is supplied by the germline J gene. This chain links TRBV6-2 or TRBV6-3 with TRBJ2-5; no definite D call. Per germline, CDR1 MNHEY and CDR2 SVGEGT. The CDR3 is made up of 14 amino acids. The CDR3 protein is CASSFESVLSTQYF. CDR3 DNA, as far as it was read: TGTGCCAGCAGCTTCGAAAGCGTATTAAGCACC.